These 18 T cell receptor beta chains originate from one sample sequenced in a study of blood T cell repertoires in COVID-19. Using immunoSEQ multiplex PCR, the repertoire was profiled, and TCRdb retains in-frame clones only, with some absent. The profile shows over 250,000 clones, about 83% of them singletons. Material: peripheral blood. Every receptor here comes from a woman aged 45-65 years who had recovered from COVID-19.

This clone has at least ten counts. This chain uses TRBV4-3 with TRBJ1-4; 7 bases align to TRBD1. This CDR3 contains 17 residues. Germline V CDR1 and CDR2: LGHNA, YSLEER. V lost 0 bases and J lost 10; bases outside the gene matches: 14. This chain's CDR3 is CASSQEDRVWGSGKLFF. CDR3 bases: TGCGCCAGCAGCCAAGAAGACAGGGTATGGGGCTCCGGAAAACTGTTTTTT.

The rearrangement uses TRBV9 and TRBJ2-7; D possibly corresponds to TRBD2 (6 bases). CDR3 length: 13 residues. The V gene's germline CDR1 is SGDLS and CDR2 YYNGEE. V was clipped by 3 bases and J by 7 bases, with 14 bases between them. This CDR3 reads CASSGRPEGEQYF. The CDR3 bases are TGTGCCAGCAGCGGGCGACCGGAGGGGGAGCAGTACTTC.

This chain links TRBV18 with TRBJ2-5, with D possibly being TRBD2 (6 bases). V lost 3 bases, J lost 6 bases, and 20 bases lay in between. Germline V gives CDR1 KGHSH, CDR2 LQKENI. CDR3 size: 16 residues. The CDR3 nucleotides are TGTGCCAGCTCACCTCAGGAGGGCGCGGCGGGAAAGACCCAGTACTTC. It yields the protein CASSPQEGAAGKTQYF.

This clone was counted at least ten times. This sequence joins TRBV3-1 (or the pseudogene TRBV3-2) and TRBJ1-2, with 10 bases lining up with TRBD1. Looked up from germline, CDR1 is LGHDT and CDR2 is YNNKEL (reference sequence). CDR3 length: 14 residues. Trimming took 4 bases from V and 8 from J; bases not matched to a gene: 7. CDR3 region: CASSRQGAEEGYTF. As DNA, the CDR3 is TGTGCCAGCAGCCGACAGGGGGCGGAGGAAGGCTACACCTTC.

The CDR3 DNA reads TGTGCCAGCAGTTTTGGGGCCACCTACGAGCAGTACTTC. This sequence encodes CASSFGATYEQYF. The rearrangement joins TRBV12-3 or TRBV12-4 to TRBJ2-7; D is perhaps TRBD1 (5 bases). This CDR3 is 13 amino acids long. Between the trimmed V and J ends, which lost 3 bases and 2 bases, there was a span of 8 bases.

This clone is a singleton in its sample. This chain links TRBV4-2 with TRBJ1-6; 7 nucleotides align to TRBD1. CDR3 length: 15 amino acids. Germline CDR1 LGHNA, CDR2 YNFKEQ. Losses at the gene ends were 6 bases for V and 1 base for J; bases not matched to a gene: 3. The CDR3 DNA is TGTGCCAGCAGAACAGGGGTGTCCTATAATTCACCCCTCCACTTT. This sequence encodes CASRTGVSYNSPLHF.

Only one count was recorded for this clone. V and J are TRBV5-1 and TRBJ2-7; 9 bases fit TRBD2. V gave up 6 bases and J gave up 6 bases; unmatched junction bases: 16. The germline gives CDR1 SGHRS, CDR2 YFSETQ. The length of the CDR3 is 16 residues. CDR3 sequence: CASTSAAGGRFREQYF. Written as DNA, the CDR3 is TGCGCCAGCACCTCCGCGGCGGGGGGGCGCTTCCGCGAGCAGTACTTC.

The chain joins TRBV29-1 to TRBJ1-1, with unresolved D. CDR3 size: 14 residues. Germline CDR1 reads SQVTM; CDR2 reads ANQGSEA. Trimming removed 4 bases from V and 5 bases from J, with 17 bases in between. The CDR3 sequence is CSVASIGEGTEAFF. DNA for the CDR3: TGCAGCGTTGCCAGTATCGGGGAAGGGACTGAAGCTTTCTTT.

The chain carries TRBV12-3 or TRBV12-4 and TRBJ1-3; D gene uncertain. Trimming removed 5 bases at V and 9 bases at J, with 14 bases between. The CDR3 sequence is 13 residues long. In DNA form, the CDR3 reads TGTGCCAGCAGTCCCGGAGAGAGCCCCACCATATATTTT. Translating it yields CASSPGESPTIYF.

V is TRBV14 and J is TRBJ2-3; 12 bases agree with TRBD2. V was pared by 4 bases and J by 0 bases, with 5 bases of the junction left unmatched. This CDR3 has 17 amino acids. CDR1 is SGHDN, CDR2 FVKESK, per germline. CDR3 residues: CASSPWTSGASTDTQYF. For the CDR3, the DNA is TGTGCCAGCAGCCCCTGGACTAGCGGGGCTAGCACAGATACGCAGTATTTT.

The V call is TRBV28, the J call TRBJ1-5, with unresolved D. Germline CDR1 is MDHEN and CDR2 is SYDVKM. V lost 10 bases, J lost 7 bases, and 14 bases lay in between. The CDR3 length is 12 residues. This chain's CDR3 is CATRLSGQPQHF. The DNA for the CDR3 is TGTGCCACCCGATTGTCTGGCCAGCCCCAGCATTTT.

This clone was observed a single time. The sample has other DNA sequences that encode this CDR3 too. V and J are TRBV7-2 and TRBJ2-7, with TRBD2 matching 10 bases. The J segment lost 0 bases and the V segment lost 1 base, leaving 0 bases of the junction unmatched. The germline gives CDR1 SGHTA, CDR2 FQGNSA. This CDR3 has 15 amino acids. For the CDR3, the DNA is TGTGCCAGCAGCTTAGGGACTAGCGGCTCCTACGAGCAGTACTTC. Its protein product is CASSLGTSGSYEQYF.

The chain recombines TRBV18 with TRBJ2-4; TRBD2 aligns across 8 bases. This CDR3 contains 18 residues. The ends lost 3 bases at V and 0 bases at J; junction bases unmatched: 10. The germline V gene has CDR1 KGHSH and CDR2 LQKENI. The CDR3 DNA follows: TGTGCCAGCTCACCGACGGGGGGGGCCGGAGTAGCCAAAAACATTCAGTACTTC. Its translation: CASSPTGGAGVAKNIQYF.

The chain is built from TRBV11-2 and TRBJ2-3, with 11 positions matching TRBD2. Germline V CDR1 and CDR2: SGHAT, FQNNGV. Unmatched junction bases numbered 8, after V lost 4 bases and J lost 2 bases. This CDR3 is built from 17 residues. The CDR3 DNA reads TGTGCCAGCAGCTCACGGACTAGCGGGCTACACACAGATACGCAGTATTTT. Encoded protein: CASSSRTSGLHTDTQYF. Together with reference TRBV11-2 and TRBJ2-3, the CDR3 gives the full variable domain: EAGVAQSPRYKIIEKRQSVAFWCNPISGHATLYWYQQILGQGPKLLIQFQNNGVVDDSQLPKDRFSAERLKGVDSTLKIQPAKLEDSAVYLCASSSRTSGLHTDTQYFGPGTRLTVL.

The rearrangement joins TRBV19 to TRBJ2-3, with TRBD1 identical over 9 bases. There are 16 residues in the CDR3. The V segment lost 8 bases and the J segment 6 bases; nucleotides outside the gene matches: 15. Germline V lookup: CDR1 LNHDA, CDR2 SQIVND (reference sequence). The CDR3, as DNA: TGTGCCAGTGACCGGCCGGGGACAGGGAGGACGGATACGCAGTATTTT. It encodes CASDRPGTGRTDTQYF.

The rearrangement uses TRBV7-6 and TRBJ2-3, with 10 bases that match TRBD1. Unmatched junction bases numbered 4, after V lost 4 bases and J lost 3 bases. Germline CDR1 and CDR2: SGHVS and FNYEAQ. CDR3 length equals 15 residues. This chain's CDR3 is CASSSGTGVTDTQYF. The CDR3 bases are TGTGCCAGCAGCTCCGGGACAGGGGTGACAGATACGCAGTATTTT.

The chain couples TRBV4-2 to TRBJ1-2; a weak D match, TRBD1 (6 bases). V lost 0 bases to trimming and J lost 4 bases, with 12 bases between them. Germline V gives CDR1 LGHNA, CDR2 YNFKEQ. The CDR3 loop spans 15 amino acids. The CDR3 reads CASSQERGISYGYTF. The CDR3 DNA sequence: TGTGCCAGCAGCCAAGAGAGGGGGATAAGCTATGGCTACACCTTC.

The V and J genes are TRBV28 and TRBJ2-2; 7 bases fit TRBD1. The CDR3 consists of 15 residues. Per the germline V gene, CDR1 is MDHEN and CDR2 is SYDVKM. The V and J ends lost 5 bases and 5 bases, in that order; junction bases with no gene match: 8. The CDR3 nucleotides are TGTGCCAGCAGTAGTGGGACAGAGCATACCGGGGAGCTGTTTTTT. Encoded protein: CASSSGTEHTGELFF.